The T cell receptor (beta chain) under discussion was sequenced for a study of cytomegalovirus exposure and HLA in healthy donors. Study background: The same platform as the roughly 630 first-cohort repertoires was used for the 110 or so validation repertoires, a later analysis reported. Notes on the study in general: Cytomegalovirus-associated TCR beta chains were listed, numbering roughly 150. Subsequent analysis found a tendency for first-cohort TCR clusters to co-occur within the 100 to 150 validation repertoires.

The table came from immunoSEQ multiplex PCR; TCRdb's copy has only in-frame clones and leaves some out. The top ten clones hold 2.6% of a sample with fewer than 250,000 clones, about 86% of them seen once. Note on this clone: Its antigen remains unknown.

Trimming stripped 1 base from V and 5 bases from J, with 21 bases between. Germline lookup yields CDR1 SGDLS and CDR2 YYNGEE. The CDR3 has 17 amino acids. The TCR originated in a man between 18 and 29 years old in good health and CMV-seronegative. The sequencing input was PBMCs. The rearrangement joins TRBV9 to TRBJ1-2; D is possibly TRBD1 (5 bases). The CDR3 DNA sequence: TGTGCCAGCAGCGTAACGGTGACAGTAAATTCCTTTTATGGCTACACCTTC. Residues: CASSVTVTVNSFYGYTF.